This T cell receptor (beta chain) was obtained from a study of post-analysis software for immune sequencing data. About the research overall: The patients showed relapsing-remitting, secondary progressive and progressive-relapsing multiple sclerosis courses.

The V end lost 7 bases, the J end lost 10 bases, and 26 bases lay between the germline ends. Germline CDR1 is SGHVS and CDR2 is FQNEAQ. The CDR3 sequence is 15 residues long. Concerning this clonotype itself: Its target is unknown.

Carried by the TCR beta cDNA libraries were unique molecular identifiers. Yield was about 500,000 cDNA molecules from around 1 to 9.1 million T cells. TCRdb analysed the PCR reads with MiXCR anew, one entry per CDR3 protein. The table has 400,000 to 500,000 distinct CDR3 sequences, 39% seen once. Study findings and constraints: Controls showed significantly higher normalized Chao1 diversity than did multiple sclerosis patients. Relative to controls, patients had 5 or 6 TRBV segments at higher frequency, with TRBV5-6, TRBV5-1 and TRBV20-1 among these. F measure grouped same-batch samples tightly together.

The gene calls are TRBV7-8 and TRBJ2-7, with TRBD1 as a possible D gene (6 bases). This TCR was sampled from a girl aged 2 to 10 with multiple sclerosis. The sample taken for sequencing was blood. CDR3 in DNA: TGTGCCAGCACCCATTATGGGGGCAGGGGCGCTACCCAGTACTTC. This encodes CASTHYGGRGATQYF.